This TCR beta chain came from a study of T cells in Graves' hyperthyroidism and ophthalmopathy. Looking at the study overall: Prior to any treatment, at the point of initial diagnosis, peripheral blood was collected. Study conclusions and caveats: Before onset, by a median of around 6.1 months, the model predicted ophthalmopathy.

In regard to this clonotype: Its specificity is not known.

The CDR3 extends over 16 amino acids. The J segment lost 0 bases and the V segment lost 6 bases, leaving 11 bases of the junction unmatched. Looked up from germline, CDR1 is ENHRY and CDR2 is SYGVKD. RNA transcripts yielded amplified TCR beta CDR3 regions. The study used the HTBI primer set for a first-round RT-PCR of the TCR CDR3. TCRdb fed the multiplex PCR reads into MiXCR, producing one record per CDR3 protein. The sample has under 650,000 distinct CDR3 sequences, around 15% seen once. V usage is TRBV10-3 and J usage is TRBJ2-7, with 7 nucleotides matching TRBD1. This sequence was found in a woman in her 30s with Graves' hyperthyroidism. The source material was blood. The CDR3: CAISEIRGQSSYEQYF. Here the CDR3 DNA reads TGTGCCATCAGCGAGATCCGGGGACAGAGCTCCTACGAGCAGTACTTC.